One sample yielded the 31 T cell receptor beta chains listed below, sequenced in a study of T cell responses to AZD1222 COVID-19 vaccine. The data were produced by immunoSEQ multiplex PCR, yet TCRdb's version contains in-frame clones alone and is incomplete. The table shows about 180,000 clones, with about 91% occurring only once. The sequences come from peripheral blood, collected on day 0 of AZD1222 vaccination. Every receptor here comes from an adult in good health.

The chain's CDR3 is CAISESPQAHNEQFF. For the CDR3, the DNA is TGTGCCATCAGTGAGTCTCCCCAGGCGCACAATGAGCAGTTCTTC. The chain couples TRBV10-3 to TRBJ2-1; D remains unclear. This CDR3 has 15 amino acids. Germline assignment: CDR1 ENHRY and CDR2 SYGVKD. V lost 0 bases and J 5 bases, leaving 11 bases between the germline ends.

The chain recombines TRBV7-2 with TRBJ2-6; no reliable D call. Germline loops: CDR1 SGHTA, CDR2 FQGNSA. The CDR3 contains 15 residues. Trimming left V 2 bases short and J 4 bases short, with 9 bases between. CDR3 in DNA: TGTGCCAGCAGCTTAAGGTCTCCAGGGGCCAACGTCCTGACTTTC. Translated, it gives CASSLRSPGANVLTF.

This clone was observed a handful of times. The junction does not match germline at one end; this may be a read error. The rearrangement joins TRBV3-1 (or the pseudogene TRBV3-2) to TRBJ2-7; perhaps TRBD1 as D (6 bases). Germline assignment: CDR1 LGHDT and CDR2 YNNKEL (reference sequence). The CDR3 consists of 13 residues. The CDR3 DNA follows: TGTGCCAGCAGCCAAGTTGTGGGGACACCCATGGACTTC. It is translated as CASSQVVGTPMDF.

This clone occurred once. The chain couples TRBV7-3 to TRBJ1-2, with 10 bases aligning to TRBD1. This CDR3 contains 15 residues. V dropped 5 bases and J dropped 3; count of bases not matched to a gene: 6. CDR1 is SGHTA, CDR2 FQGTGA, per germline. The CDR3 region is CASSPTGQGDYGYTF. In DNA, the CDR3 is TGTGCCAGCAGCCCCACCGGACAGGGGGACTATGGCTACACCTTC.

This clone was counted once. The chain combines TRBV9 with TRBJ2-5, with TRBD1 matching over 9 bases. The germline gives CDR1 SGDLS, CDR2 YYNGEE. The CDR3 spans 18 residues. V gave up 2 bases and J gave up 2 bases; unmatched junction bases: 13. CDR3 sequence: CASSVAGTGIVGQETQYF. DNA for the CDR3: TGTGCCAGCAGCGTCGCCGGGACAGGGATAGTTGGACAAGAGACCCAGTACTTC. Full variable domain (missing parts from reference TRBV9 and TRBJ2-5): DSGVTQTPKHLITATGQRVTLRCSPRSGDLSVYWYQQSLDQGLQFLIQYYNGEERAKGNILERFSAQQFPDLHSELNLSSLELGDSALYFCASSVAGTGIVGQETQYFGPGTRLLVL.

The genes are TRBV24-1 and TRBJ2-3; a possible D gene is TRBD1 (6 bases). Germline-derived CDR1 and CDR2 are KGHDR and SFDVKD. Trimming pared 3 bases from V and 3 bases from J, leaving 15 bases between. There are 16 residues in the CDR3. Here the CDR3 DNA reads TGTGCCACCAGTGATCAAGGGGGTAAAGTAACAGATACGCAGTATTTT. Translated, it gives CATSDQGGKVTDTQYF.

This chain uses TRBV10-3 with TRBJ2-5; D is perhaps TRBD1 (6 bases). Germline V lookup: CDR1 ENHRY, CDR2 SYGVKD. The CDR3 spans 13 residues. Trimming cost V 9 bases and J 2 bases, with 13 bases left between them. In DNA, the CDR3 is TGTGCCATTACCGGGACAAATCAAGAGACCCAGTACTTC. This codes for CAITGTNQETQYF.

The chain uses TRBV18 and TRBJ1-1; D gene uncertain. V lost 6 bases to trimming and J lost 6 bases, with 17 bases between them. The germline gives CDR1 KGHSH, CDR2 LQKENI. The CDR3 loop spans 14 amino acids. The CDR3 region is CASSPPEWGSEAFF. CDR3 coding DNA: TGTGCCAGCTCGCCCCCGGAGTGGGGTTCTGAAGCTTTCTTT.

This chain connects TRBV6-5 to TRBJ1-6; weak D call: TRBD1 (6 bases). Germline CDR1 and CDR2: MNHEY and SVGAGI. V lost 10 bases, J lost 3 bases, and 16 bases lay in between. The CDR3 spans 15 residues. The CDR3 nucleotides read TGTGCCACCGGGGGGGGCGAATACTATAATTCACCCCTCCACTTT. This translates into CATGGGEYYNSPLHF.

The CDR3 protein is CASSLQTSGIYEQYF. DNA of the CDR3: TGCGCCAGCAGCCTACAGACTAGCGGCATCTACGAGCAGTACTTC. The chain carries TRBV4-1 and TRBJ2-7; 9 bases are shared with TRBD2. This CDR3 has 15 amino acids. CDR1 MGHRA and CDR2 YSYEKL come from the germline V gene. With 4 bases clipped from V and 3 bases from J, the junction kept 7 bases outside the gene matches.

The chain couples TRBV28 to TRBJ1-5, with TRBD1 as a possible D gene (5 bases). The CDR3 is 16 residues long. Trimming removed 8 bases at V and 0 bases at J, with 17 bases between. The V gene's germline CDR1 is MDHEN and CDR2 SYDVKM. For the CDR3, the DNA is TGTGCCAGCTTGGGGCAGGGAGTATATAGCAATCAGCCCCAGCATTTT. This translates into CASLGQGVYSNQPQHF.

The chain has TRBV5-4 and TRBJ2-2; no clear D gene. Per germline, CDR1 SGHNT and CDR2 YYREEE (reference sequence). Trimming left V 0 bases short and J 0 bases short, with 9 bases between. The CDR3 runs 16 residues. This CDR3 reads CASSLGLLSNTGELFF. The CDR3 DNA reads TGTGCCAGCAGCTTGGGACTGCTCTCGAACACCGGGGAGCTGTTTTTT.

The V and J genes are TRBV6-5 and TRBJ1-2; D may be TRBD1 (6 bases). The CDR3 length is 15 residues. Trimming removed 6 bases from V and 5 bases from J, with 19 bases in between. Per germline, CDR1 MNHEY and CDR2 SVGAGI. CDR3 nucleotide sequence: TGTGCCAGCAGCCCGGACTCCTCAAGGGGGTATGGCTACACCTTC. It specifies CASSPDSSRGYGYTF.

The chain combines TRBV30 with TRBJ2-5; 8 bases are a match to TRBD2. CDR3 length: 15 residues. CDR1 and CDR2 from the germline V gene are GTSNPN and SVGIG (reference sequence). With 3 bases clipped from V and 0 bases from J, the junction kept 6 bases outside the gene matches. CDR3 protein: CAWSASRGDQETQYF. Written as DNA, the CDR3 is TGTGCCTGGAGCGCATCGCGGGGGGACCAAGAGACCCAGTACTTC. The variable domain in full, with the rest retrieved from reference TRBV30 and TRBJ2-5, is SQTIHQWPATLVQPVGSPLSLECTVEGTSNPNLYWYRQAAGRGLQLLFYSVGIGQISSEVPQNLSASRPQDRQFILSSKKLLLSDSGFYLCAWSASRGDQETQYFGPGTRLLVL.

This CDR3 is CASSQDNLGQFWGTGELFF. The CDR3 nucleotides read TGTGCCAGCAGCCAAGATAACTTGGGACAGTTTTGGGGCACCGGGGAGCTGTTTTTT. The chain carries TRBV14 and TRBJ2-2, with 7 bases fitting TRBD1. Per germline, CDR1 SGHDN and CDR2 FVKESK. This CDR3 has 19 amino acids. J gave up 4 bases and V 0 bases, and 14 bases lay outside the gene matches. The whole variable domain, filled in from reference TRBV14 and TRBJ2-2, reads EAGVTQFPSHSVIEKGQTVTLRCDPISGHDNLYWYRRVMGKEIKFLLHFVKESKQDESGMPNNRFLAERTGGTYSTLKVQPAELEDSGVYFCASSQDNLGQFWGTGELFFGEGSRLTVL.

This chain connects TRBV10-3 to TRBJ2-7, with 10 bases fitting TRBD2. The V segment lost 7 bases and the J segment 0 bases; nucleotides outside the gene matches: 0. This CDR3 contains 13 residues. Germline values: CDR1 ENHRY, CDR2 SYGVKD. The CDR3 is CAITSGSSYEQYF. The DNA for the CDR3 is TGTGCCATCACTAGCGGGAGCTCCTACGAGCAGTACTTC.

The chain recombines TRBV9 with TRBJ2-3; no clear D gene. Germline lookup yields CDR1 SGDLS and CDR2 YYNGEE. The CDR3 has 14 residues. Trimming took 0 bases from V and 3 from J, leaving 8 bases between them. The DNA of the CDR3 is TGTGCCAGCAGCGTAGAGGCTGGGACAGATACGCAGTATTTT. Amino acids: CASSVEAGTDTQYF. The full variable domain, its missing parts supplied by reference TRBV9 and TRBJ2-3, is DSGVTQTPKHLITATGQRVTLRCSPRSGDLSVYWYQQSLDQGLQFLIQYYNGEERAKGNILERFSAQQFPDLHSELNLSSLELGDSALYFCASSVEAGTDTQYFGPGTRLTVL.

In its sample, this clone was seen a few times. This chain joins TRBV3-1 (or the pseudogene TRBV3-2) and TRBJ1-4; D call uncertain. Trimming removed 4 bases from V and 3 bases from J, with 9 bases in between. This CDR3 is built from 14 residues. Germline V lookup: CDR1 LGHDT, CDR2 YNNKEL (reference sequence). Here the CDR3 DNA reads TGTGCCAGCAGCCGGGAGGTGGCTAATGAAAAACTGTTTTTT. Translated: CASSREVANEKLFF.

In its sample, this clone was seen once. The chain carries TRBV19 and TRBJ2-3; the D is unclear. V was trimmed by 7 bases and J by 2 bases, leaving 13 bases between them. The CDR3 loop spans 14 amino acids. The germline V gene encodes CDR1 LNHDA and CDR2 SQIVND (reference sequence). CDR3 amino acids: CASTQRSDTDTQYF. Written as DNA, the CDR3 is TGTGCCAGTACTCAGCGTTCAGACACAGATACGCAGTATTTT.

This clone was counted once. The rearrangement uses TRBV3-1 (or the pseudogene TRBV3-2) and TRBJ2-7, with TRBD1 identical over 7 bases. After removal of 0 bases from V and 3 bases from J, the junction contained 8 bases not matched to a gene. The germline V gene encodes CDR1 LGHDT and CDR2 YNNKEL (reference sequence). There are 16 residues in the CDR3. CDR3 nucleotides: TGTGCCAGCAGCCAAGATATGACAGGGTGGTACTACGAGCAGTACTTC. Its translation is CASSQDMTGWYYEQYF.

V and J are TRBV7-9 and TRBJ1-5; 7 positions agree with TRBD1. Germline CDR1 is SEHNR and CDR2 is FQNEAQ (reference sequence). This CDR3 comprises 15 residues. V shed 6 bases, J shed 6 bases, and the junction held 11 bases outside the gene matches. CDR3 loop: CASSPQGVAGQPQHF. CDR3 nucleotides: TGTGCCAGCAGTCCCCAGGGGGTGGCGGGTCAGCCCCAGCATTTT.

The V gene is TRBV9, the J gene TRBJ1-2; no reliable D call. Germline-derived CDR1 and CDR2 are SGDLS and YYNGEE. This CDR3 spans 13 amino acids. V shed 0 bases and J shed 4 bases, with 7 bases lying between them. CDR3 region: CASSVGEGYGYTF. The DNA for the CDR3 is TGTGCCAGCAGCGTAGGGGAAGGCTATGGCTACACCTTC.

CDR3 bases: TGCAGCGTGGTCCGGGGGGGCGCTGGAAACACCATATATTTT. Its protein is CSVVRGGAGNTIYF. V is TRBV29-1 and J is TRBJ1-3, with D possibly matching TRBD1 (6 bases). V was shortened by 6 bases and J by 2 bases, with 14 bases between the two germline ends. CDR1 and CDR2 (germline): SQVTM, ANQGSEA. CDR3 length: 14 amino acids.

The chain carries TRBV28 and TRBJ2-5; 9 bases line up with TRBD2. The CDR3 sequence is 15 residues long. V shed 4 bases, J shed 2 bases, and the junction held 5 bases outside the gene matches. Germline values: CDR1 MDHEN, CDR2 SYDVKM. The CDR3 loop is CASSSGGGAQETQYF. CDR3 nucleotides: TGTGCCAGCAGTTCAGGCGGGGGGGCGCAAGAGACCCAGTACTTC.

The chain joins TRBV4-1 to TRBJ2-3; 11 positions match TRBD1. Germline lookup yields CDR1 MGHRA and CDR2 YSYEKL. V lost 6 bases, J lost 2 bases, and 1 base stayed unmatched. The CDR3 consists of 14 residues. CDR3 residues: CASRDRGPTDTQYF. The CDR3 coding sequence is TGCGCCAGCAGGGACAGGGGGCCCACAGATACGCAGTATTTT.

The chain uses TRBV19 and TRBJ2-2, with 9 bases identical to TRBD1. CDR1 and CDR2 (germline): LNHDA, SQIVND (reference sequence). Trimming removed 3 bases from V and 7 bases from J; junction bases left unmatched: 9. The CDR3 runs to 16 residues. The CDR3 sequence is CASSIPGQGARGELFF. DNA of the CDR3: TGTGCCAGTAGTATTCCGGGACAGGGCGCGCGCGGGGAGCTGTTTTTT.

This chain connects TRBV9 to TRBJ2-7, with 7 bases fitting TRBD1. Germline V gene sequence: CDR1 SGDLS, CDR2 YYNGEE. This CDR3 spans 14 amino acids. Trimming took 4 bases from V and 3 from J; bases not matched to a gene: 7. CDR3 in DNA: TGTGCCAGCAGCCTCGGGACAGTTAGCTACGAGCAGTACTTC. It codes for CASSLGTVSYEQYF.

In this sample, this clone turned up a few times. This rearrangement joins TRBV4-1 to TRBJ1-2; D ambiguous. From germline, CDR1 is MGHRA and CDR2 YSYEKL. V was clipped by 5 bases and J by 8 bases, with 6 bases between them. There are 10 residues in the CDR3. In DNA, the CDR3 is TGCGCCAGCAGCGGGAGGGGCTACACCTTC. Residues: CASSGRGYTF.

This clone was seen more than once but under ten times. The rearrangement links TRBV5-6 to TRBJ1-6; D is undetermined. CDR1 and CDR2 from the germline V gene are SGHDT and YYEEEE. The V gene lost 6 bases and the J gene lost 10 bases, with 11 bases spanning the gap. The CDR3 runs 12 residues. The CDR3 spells CASNLWGSPLHF. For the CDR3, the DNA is TGTGCCAGCAATCTATGGGGATCACCCCTCCACTTT.

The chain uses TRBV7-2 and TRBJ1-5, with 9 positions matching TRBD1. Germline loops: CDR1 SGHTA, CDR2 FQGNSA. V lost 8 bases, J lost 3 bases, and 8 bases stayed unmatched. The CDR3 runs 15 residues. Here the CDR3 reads CASGGQGGFNQPQHF. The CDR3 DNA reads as TGTGCCAGCGGGGGACAGGGAGGGTTCAATCAGCCCCAGCATTTT.

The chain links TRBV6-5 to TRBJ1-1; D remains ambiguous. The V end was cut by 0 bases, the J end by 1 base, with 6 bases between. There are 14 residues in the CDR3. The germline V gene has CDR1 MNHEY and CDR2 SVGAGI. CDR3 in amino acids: CASSYSGRNTEAFF. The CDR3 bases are TGTGCCAGCAGTTACTCGGGTAGGAACACTGAAGCTTTCTTT.